The entry below gives a single TCR beta chain sequence along with its context. Its specificity is unknown. TCRdb's copy holds only in-frame clones and misses some; the assay was immunoSEQ multiplex PCR. The sample consists of some 45,000 clones, approximately 86% of them appearing once. These data originate in a study of OX40 agonist ivuxolimab in advanced cancers. Study-level information: As their treatment, patients were administered ivuxolimab, an agonistic anti-OX40 (CD134) antibody. Three patients, one with hepatocellular carcinoma and two with cutaneous melanoma, responded partially. Earlier anti-PD-1, anti-PD-L1 or anti-CTLA-4 therapy was permitted; 30% to 50% had received some. Study findings and constraints: At 0.1 to 3.0 mg/kg and by week 6, CD4+ and CD8+ T cells in the blood had expanded clonally.

The CDR3 totals 16 residues. Germline lookup yields CDR1 MGHRA and CDR2 YSYEKL. The trim removed 0 bases at V and 4 bases at J, leaving 7 bases unmatched. The sequence came from an adult with an advanced solid tumor such as melanoma, head and neck, liver or kidney cancer. This sample comprised CD4+ or CD8+ T cells sorted from blood, obtained in a trial of the OX40 agonist ivuxolimab. The chain is built from TRBV4-1 and TRBJ2-3; TRBD1 matches at 7 bases. In DNA, the CDR3 is TGCGCCAGCAGCCAAGAACGACAGGGAACGCCAGATACGCAGTATTTT. The encoded protein is CASSQERQGTPDTQYF.